The 6 T cell receptor beta chains in this list originate from one sample, sequenced in a study of PD-1 blockade in classical Hodgkin lymphoma. Clones were sequenced by immunoSEQ multiplex PCR, and TCRdb holds only the in-frame ones, with some missing. The sample contains under 25,000 clones, 80% of which appear only once. All patients experienced relapse after autologous stem cell transplantation, and brentuximab vedotin exposure was variable. The sequenced sample was peripheral blood mononuclear cells (PBMCs), obtained before the second cycle of nivolumab. The receptors shown here come from a human donor with classical Hodgkin lymphoma.

V is TRBV9 and J is TRBJ2-5; D gene uncertain. Germline CDR1 reads SGDLS; CDR2 reads YYNGEE. The V end was cut by 4 bases, the J end by 5 bases, with 15 bases between. The CDR3 has 14 residues. The CDR3 DNA follows: TGTGCCAGCAGCAAAAGGTGGGCCGATGAGACCCAGTACTTC. Its protein product is CASSKRWADETQYF.

This chain connects TRBV6-1 to TRBJ2-3; D call uncertain. The V end was cut by 1 base, the J end by 3 bases, with 8 bases between. CDR3 size: 14 residues. Germline V CDR1 and CDR2: MNHNS, SASEGT. The CDR3 reads CASSEVLGTDTQYF. The CDR3, as DNA: TGTGCCAGCAGTGAAGTTCTAGGTACAGATACGCAGTATTTT.

The chain links TRBV27 to TRBJ2-3, with 9 bases matching TRBD2. Germline-derived CDR1 and CDR2 are MNHEY and SMNVEV (reference sequence). This CDR3 spans 16 amino acids. J lost 1 base, V lost 4 bases, and 6 bases had no gene match. The CDR3 DNA sequence: TGTGCCAGCAGTTACGTAGCGGGAGTTGGCACAGATACGCAGTATTTT. Protein: CASSYVAGVGTDTQYF.

CDR3 sequence: CASSVAVGATDTQYF. CDR3 coding DNA: TGTGCCAGCAGCGTAGCTGTCGGAGCCACAGATACGCAGTATTTT. The chain employs TRBV9 and TRBJ2-3; D is undetermined. The V gene's germline CDR1 is SGDLS and CDR2 YYNGEE. The ends were cut back, 0 bases at V and 2 bases at J, with 10 bases in the middle. There are 15 residues in the CDR3. Complete variable domain (other parts from reference TRBV9 and TRBJ2-3): DSGVTQTPKHLITATGQRVTLRCSPRSGDLSVYWYQQSLDQGLQFLIQYYNGEERAKGNILERFSAQQFPDLHSELNLSSLELGDSALYFCASSVAVGATDTQYFGPGTRLTVL.

The chain is built from TRBV29-1 and TRBJ1-2; D is unclear. Deletions cut 3 bases from V and 7 bases from J, with 9 bases between. Germline assignment: CDR1 SQVTM and CDR2 ANQGSEA. The CDR3 contains 11 residues. The CDR3 loop reads CSVETAGGYTF. DNA of the CDR3: TGCAGCGTTGAGACTGCTGGTGGCTACACCTTC.

V gene TRBV19 combines with J gene TRBJ1-3; no definite D call. The CDR3 covers 15 residues. Germline V CDR1 and CDR2: LNHDA, SQIVND (reference sequence). Trimming took off 1 base at V and 1 base at J, with 8 bases between the two ends. The CDR3 loop reads CASSIADESGNTIYF. Written as DNA, the CDR3 is TGTGCCAGTAGTATAGCGGATGAATCTGGAAACACCATATATTTT.